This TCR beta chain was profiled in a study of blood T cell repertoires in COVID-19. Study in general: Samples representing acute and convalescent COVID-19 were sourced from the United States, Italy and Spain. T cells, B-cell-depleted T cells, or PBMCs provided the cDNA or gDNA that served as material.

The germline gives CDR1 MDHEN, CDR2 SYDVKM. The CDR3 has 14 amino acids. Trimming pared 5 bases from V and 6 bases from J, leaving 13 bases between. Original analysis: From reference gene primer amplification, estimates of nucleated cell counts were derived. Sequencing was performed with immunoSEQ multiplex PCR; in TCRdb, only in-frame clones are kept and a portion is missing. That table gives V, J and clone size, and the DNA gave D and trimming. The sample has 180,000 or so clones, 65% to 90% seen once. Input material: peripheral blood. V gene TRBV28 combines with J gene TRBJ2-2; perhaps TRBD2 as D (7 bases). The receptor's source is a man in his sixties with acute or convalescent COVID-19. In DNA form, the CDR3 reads TGTGCCAGCAGTCCGCCGGGGGGCCCCGGGGAGCTGTTTTTT. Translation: CASSPPGGPGELFF. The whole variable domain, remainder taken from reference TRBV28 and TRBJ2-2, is DVKVTQSSRYLVKRTGEKVFLECVQDMDHENMFWYRQDPGLGLRLIYFSYDVKMKEKGDIPEGYSVSREKKERFSLILESASTNQTSMYLCASSPPGGPGELFFGEGSRLTVL.